The 3 T cell receptor beta chains in this list originate from one sample, sequenced in a study of cytomegalovirus exposure and HLA in healthy donors. The protocol was immunoSEQ multiplex PCR, while the TCRdb copy is restricted to in-frame clones and leaves out a portion. The data contain about 260,000 clones, less than 95% of them singletons. Sequencing was carried out using PBMCs. The receptor set was obtained from a woman in her twenties or thirties in good health and CMV-seronegative.

The chain links TRBV7-3 to TRBJ2-7; 10 nucleotides match TRBD2. Germline V gives CDR1 SGHTA, CDR2 FQGTGA. CDR3 length: 15 residues. With V trimmed by 4 bases and J by 5 bases, 8 bases remained unmatched. The CDR3 here is CASSSELAGVDEQYF. The CDR3, as DNA: TGTGCCAGCAGCTCCGAGCTAGCGGGAGTTGACGAGCAGTACTTC.

V is TRBV5-1 and J is TRBJ1-2; TRBD1 agrees at 7 bases. The CDR3 is made up of 15 amino acids. Germline assignment: CDR1 SGHRS and CDR2 YFSETQ. Trimming cost V 4 bases and J 4 bases; bases outside gene matches: 10. CDR3 coding DNA: TGCGCCAGCAGCATTGGACAGGAGGGGGGCTATGGCTACACCTTC. Translation: CASSIGQEGGYGYTF.

This clone was counted only a few times. The V and J genes are TRBV2 and TRBJ1-4, with 7 bases that match TRBD1. The CDR3 loop spans 12 amino acids. Germline CDR1 SNHLY, CDR2 FYNNEI. In DNA, the CDR3 is TGTGCGTCCGGGACAGTTAATGAAAAACTGTTTTTT. It encodes CASGTVNEKLFF.